The clone carrying this T cell receptor beta chain has just a few counts. No antigen is known for it. The data originate from a study of response to subunit inactivated influenza vaccine. Overall study findings and caveats: It was the authors' suggestion that each seasonal influenza vaccination recruits few new T cells.

TCRdb itself ran the RT-PCR reads through MiXCR, one entry per CDR3 protein. The table includes about 650,000 distinct CDR3 sequences, around 15% detected once. Per germline, CDR1 SGDLS and CDR2 YYNGEE. This CDR3 is 15 amino acids long. Trimming took 0 bases from V and 0 from J, leaving 10 bases between them. V usage is TRBV9 and J usage is TRBJ2-7; possible D gene TRBD2, 6 bases. This sequence was found in a man in his fifties or sixties who received an inactivated influenza vaccine. The sample was PBMCs from blood, taken less than 15 days before vaccination. The CDR3 region has the DNA TGTGCCAGCAGCGTAGGCGGGACGAGCTCCTACGAGCAGTACTTC. The encoded protein is CASSVGGTSSYEQYF.